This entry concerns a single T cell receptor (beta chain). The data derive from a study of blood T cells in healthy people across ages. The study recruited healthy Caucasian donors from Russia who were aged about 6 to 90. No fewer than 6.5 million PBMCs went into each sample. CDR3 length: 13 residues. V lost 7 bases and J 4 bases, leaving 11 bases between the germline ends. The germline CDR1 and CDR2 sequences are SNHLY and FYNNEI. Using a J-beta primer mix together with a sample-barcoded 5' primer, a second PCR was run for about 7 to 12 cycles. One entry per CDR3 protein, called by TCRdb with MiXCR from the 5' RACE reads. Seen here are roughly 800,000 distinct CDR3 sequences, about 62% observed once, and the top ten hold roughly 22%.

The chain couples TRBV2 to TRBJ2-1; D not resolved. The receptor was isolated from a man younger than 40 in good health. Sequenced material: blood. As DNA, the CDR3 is TGTGCCAGCACCAAGGACCCTTACAATGAGCAGTTCTTC. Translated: CASTKDPYNEQFF.